This T cell receptor beta chain was obtained from a study of regulatory T cells in long-lasting Graves disease. Time point defined: newly diagnosed GD, antithyroid drugs for less than 3 months. Extracted PBMC RNA gave rise to the TCR library. There are 12 residues in the CDR3. Germline assignment: CDR1 MDHEN and CDR2 SYDVKM. V gave up 8 bases and J gave up 5 bases, with 9 bases separating them. The TCR beta library used iRepertoire HTBI primers with Arm-PCR amplification of CDR3. MiXCR, applied by TCRdb to the multiplex PCR reads, yields one record per CDR3 protein. This sample has 380,000 or so distinct CDR3 sequences, with 16% found just once. The same sample was also studied in work on T cells in Graves' hyperthyroidism and ophthalmopathy.

The chain links TRBV28 to TRBJ1-4; D is unclear. The TCR was taken from a woman younger than 30 with Graves disease. The specimen comprised peripheral blood mononuclear cells (PBMCs), sampled at new diagnosis, from a patient treated with antithyroid drugs. The CDR3 DNA is TGTGCCAGCCTCACCGGGAATGAAAAACTGTTTTTT. As protein: CASLTGNEKLFF.